The 22 T cell receptor beta chains presented below share a single source sample, sequenced in a study of blood T cell repertoires in COVID-19. Here immunoSEQ multiplex PCR was the method, and the copy in TCRdb shows in-frame clones only, minus some. Of 180,000 or so clones in the sample, 70% to 90% were seen once. What was sequenced was peripheral blood. The receptors come from a man aged 60 to 75 who had recovered from COVID-19.

The chain recombines TRBV20-1 with TRBJ1-5; D remains unclear. This CDR3 spans 12 amino acids. The V end lost 3 bases, the J end lost 9 bases, and 12 bases lay between the germline ends. The germline gives CDR1 DFQATT, CDR2 SNEGSKA (reference sequence). The chain's CDR3 is CSASATGGPQHF. The CDR3 DNA is TGCAGTGCTAGTGCCACGGGAGGGCCCCAGCATTTT.

The chain couples TRBV6-6 to TRBJ1-2; the match to TRBD1 covers 10 bases. This CDR3 has 14 amino acids. V was pared by 5 bases and J by 6 bases, with 6 bases of the junction left unmatched. The V gene's germline CDR1 is MNHNY and CDR2 SVGAGI (reference sequence). CDR3 residues: CASSLEGQGNGYTF. The CDR3 bases are TGTGCCAGCAGTCTCGAGGGACAGGGGAATGGCTACACCTTC.

This clone has a single count. This chain uses TRBV7-9 with TRBJ2-3, with a possible D match to TRBD1 (6 bases). CDR1 and CDR2 from the germline V gene are SEHNR and FQNEAQ (reference sequence). The CDR3 is 15 amino acids. With 3 bases removed from V and 4 bases from J, the gap between germline ends came to 14 bases. The CDR3 nucleotides are TGTGCCAGCAGCTTTGTACAGGGTGTCGCAGATACGCAGTATTTT. Translating gives CASSFVQGVADTQYF.

The chain recombines TRBV7-2 with TRBJ2-7; 9 nucleotides line up with TRBD2. Trimming removed 1 base from V and 6 bases from J; junction bases left unmatched: 10. Germline-derived CDR1 and CDR2 are SGHTA and FQGNSA. This CDR3 has 16 amino acids. CDR3 amino acids: CASSLGSAGGTSEQYF. The CDR3 DNA is TGTGCCAGCAGCTTAGGGTCGGCGGGGGGGACCAGCGAGCAGTACTTC. Variable domain in full (rest from reference TRBV7-2 and TRBJ2-7): GAGVSQSPSNKVTEKGKDVELRCDPISGHTALYWYRQSLGQGLEFLIYFQGNSAPDKSGLPSDRFSAERTGGSVSTLTIQRTQQEDSAVYLCASSLGSAGGTSEQYFGPGTRLTVT.

Here the CDR3 DNA reads TGCAGTGCGAGTGCAGGGGCTGGTGGGGCCAACGTCCTGACTTTC. Its translation is CSASAGAGGANVLTF. The rearrangement uses TRBV20-1 and TRBJ2-6; TRBD1 might be the D (6 bases). This CDR3 spans 15 amino acids. Germline CDR1 DFQATT, CDR2 SNEGSKA (reference sequence). V lost 6 bases and J 3 bases, leaving 15 bases between the germline ends.

This chain uses TRBV9 with TRBJ1-1; TRBD1 aligns across 9 bases. This CDR3 spans 16 amino acids. The V gene end was trimmed by 0 bases and the J gene end by 4 bases; junction bases not matched to a gene: 7. Germline V gene sequence: CDR1 SGDLS, CDR2 YYNGEE. CDR3: CASSVGGTQGATEAFF. Written as DNA, the CDR3 is TGTGCCAGCAGCGTAGGGGGAACACAGGGGGCCACTGAAGCTTTCTTT.

The chain couples TRBV12-3 or TRBV12-4 to TRBJ2-2; possible D gene TRBD1, 6 bases. V was cut by 5 bases and J by 6 bases, with 10 bases left in between. The CDR3 runs 13 residues. The CDR3 region is CASSTTGPGELFF. The DNA of the CDR3 is TGTGCCAGCAGTACCACAGGGCCCGGGGAGCTGTTTTTT.

This chain links TRBV24-1 with TRBJ2-5; 7 bases align to TRBD1. The CDR3 sequence is 13 residues long. Germline V CDR1 and CDR2: KGHDR, SFDVKD. Trimming cost V 6 bases and J 3 bases; bases outside gene matches: 3. CDR3 nucleotides: TGTGCCACCAGTCCGGGGACAGAAGAGACCCAGTACTTC. It is translated as CATSPGTEETQYF.

The genes are TRBV14 and TRBJ2-3, with D tentatively TRBD1 (5 bases). CDR1 is SGHDN and CDR2 is FVKESK in the germline V gene. This CDR3 is 14 amino acids long. The V end lost 0 bases, the J end lost 2 bases, and 6 bases lay between the germline ends. CDR3 region: CASSQDRVTDTQYF. The CDR3 bases are TGTGCCAGCAGCCAAGACAGGGTCACAGATACGCAGTATTTT.

V is TRBV18 and J is TRBJ1-1; perhaps TRBD1 as D (6 bases). The CDR3 is 16 amino acids. Trimming stripped 1 base from V and 2 bases from J, with 14 bases between. The germline V gene has CDR1 KGHSH and CDR2 LQKENI. DNA for the CDR3: TGTGCCAGCTCACCACAGGACAGCGGACACAACACTGAAGCTTTCTTT. This encodes CASSPQDSGHNTEAFF. The full variable domain, rest sourced from reference TRBV18 and TRBJ1-1, is NAGVMQNPRHLVRRRGQEARLRCSPMKGHSHVYWYRQLPEEGLKFMVYLQKENIIDESGMPKERFSAEFPKEGPSILRIQQVVRGDSAAYFCASSPQDSGHNTEAFFGQGTRLTVV.

The J gene is TRBJ2-7, the V gene TRBV7-8; TRBD1 matches 9 bases. In germline, CDR1 is SGHVS, CDR2 FQNEAQ. V trimming: 5 bases; J trimming: 2 bases; junction bases outside the gene matches: 4. The CDR3 loop spans 14 amino acids. The CDR3 is CASSQQGAPYEQYF. In DNA form, the CDR3 reads TGTGCCAGCAGCCAACAGGGGGCCCCCTACGAGCAGTACTTC. Full variable domain (rest looked up from reference TRBV7-8 and TRBJ2-7): GAGVSQSPRYKVAKRGQDVALRCDPISGHVSLFWYQQALGQGPEFLTYFQNEAQLDKSGLPSDRFFAERPEGSVSTLKIQRTQQEDSAVYLCASSQQGAPYEQYFGPGTRLTVT.

The V and J genes are TRBV5-1 and TRBJ2-7; D might be TRBD2 (5 bases). V was cut by 4 bases and J by 5 bases, with 16 bases left in between. The germline CDR1 and CDR2 sequences are SGHRS and YFSETQ. The CDR3 consists of 14 residues. The CDR3 coding sequence is TGCGCCAGCAGCGCACGGGTCTCGGGGAACGAGCAGTACTTC. The encoded protein is CASSARVSGNEQYF.

Note on this clone: Germline is not matched at one junction end, which may reflect a read error. The chain couples TRBV7-9 to TRBJ2-5, with 15 bases that match TRBD2. CDR1 is SEHNR and CDR2 is FQNEAQ in the germline V gene (reference sequence). There are 16 residues in the CDR3. In DNA form, the CDR3 reads TGTGCCAGCAGCTTCGGGACTAGCGGGGGGCAAGGGACCCAGTACTTC. It translates to CASSFGTSGGQGTQYF.

CDR3 nucleotide sequence: TGTGCCAGCAGCCAGACTAGCTCCTACAATGAGCAGTTCTTC. It specifies CASSQTSSYNEQFF. The chain is built from TRBV7-9 and TRBJ2-1, with TRBD2 as a possible D gene (6 bases). Deletions cut 5 bases from V and 0 bases from J, with 8 bases between. This CDR3 is built from 14 residues. Germline CDR1 SEHNR, CDR2 FQNEAQ (reference sequence).

The genes are TRBV4-3 and TRBJ1-4; D remains ambiguous. Trimming stripped 0 bases from V and 10 bases from J, with 12 bases between. The CDR3 runs 14 residues. Germline V gives CDR1 LGHNA, CDR2 YSLEER. DNA of the CDR3: TGCGCCAGCAGCCAAGATCGTGAAGCCCGAAAACTGTTTTTT. Translating gives CASSQDREARKLFF.

The chain has TRBV5-8 and TRBJ2-7; TRBD1 is a possible D gene (5 bases). The V gene lost 1 base and the J gene lost 3 bases, with 11 bases spanning the gap. This CDR3 has 14 residues. Germline CDR1 is SGHTS and CDR2 is YDEGEE. Written as DNA, the CDR3 is TGTGCCAGCAGCTTGAGGGGAACAGACTACGAGCAGTACTTC. Translating it yields CASSLRGTDYEQYF.

The rearrangement uses TRBV7-2 and TRBJ2-7, with 7 bases matching TRBD1. The CDR3 extends over 13 amino acids. The germline gives CDR1 SGHTA, CDR2 FQGNSA. The V and J ends lost 5 bases and 1 base, in that order; junction bases with no gene match: 2. The DNA of the CDR3 is TGTGCCAGCAGCGACAGGGCTTCCTACGAGCAGTACTTC. Its translation is CASSDRASYEQYF.

This rearrangement joins TRBV2 to TRBJ1-6, with a weak D call TRBD1 (6 bases). Deletions cut 1 base from V and 9 bases from J, with 16 bases between. The CDR3 totals 16 residues. In germline, CDR1 is SNHLY, CDR2 FYNNEI. The CDR3 is CASSEEGGARLSPLHF. In DNA, the CDR3 is TGTGCCAGCAGTGAAGAGGGGGGGGCTCGACTTTCACCCCTCCACTTT.

The chain carries TRBV25-1 and TRBJ1-6; TRBD1 is a possible D gene (5 bases). Trimming removed 4 bases at V and 7 bases at J, with 14 bases between. The V gene's germline CDR1 is MGHDK and CDR2 SYGVNS. This CDR3 has 15 residues. The CDR3 region has the DNA TGTGCCAGCAGTGCCGCCCCCGGGGGAAATTCACCCCTCCACTTT. Protein: CASSAAPGGNSPLHF.

The V gene is TRBV7-6, the J gene TRBJ2-5; TRBD1 matches 8 bases. The CDR3 runs 15 residues. Germline CDR1 SGHVS, CDR2 FNYEAQ. V dropped 5 bases and J dropped 5; count of bases not matched to a gene: 10. In nucleotides, the CDR3 is TGTGCCAGCAGCCCCGCCATGGACAGGGTGGAGACCCAGTACTTC. It yields the protein CASSPAMDRVETQYF.

The chain uses TRBV5-1 and TRBJ1-1, with 9 bases that match TRBD1. The CDR3 is 18 amino acids. J gave up 0 bases and V 4 bases, and 13 bases lay outside the gene matches. Per germline, CDR1 SGHRS and CDR2 YFSETQ. The CDR3 DNA reads TGCGCCAGCAGCAGAGGATCCGGGACAGGGTGGTTGAACACTGAAGCTTTCTTT. This encodes CASSRGSGTGWLNTEAFF.

The chain is built from TRBV3-1 (or the pseudogene TRBV3-2) and TRBJ1-4; D is ambiguous. The CDR3 totals 15 residues. Trimming pared 0 bases from V and 8 bases from J, leaving 13 bases between. Germline-derived CDR1 and CDR2 are LGHDT and YNNKEL (reference sequence). The CDR3 nucleotides are TGTGCCAGCAGCCAAGAAGTGGGGAGGAACGAAAAACTGTTTTTT. Amino acid sequence: CASSQEVGRNEKLFF.